This entry lists 2 T cell receptor beta chains sequenced from one sample in a study of CD8+ T cells in alopecia areata. As the sequencing template, cDNA was produced by extracting RNA and reverse transcribing it. Sequencing was performed with immunoSEQ multiplex PCR; in TCRdb, only in-frame clones are kept and a portion is missing. The sample includes roughly 150,000 clones, 55% to 65% seen only once; the top ten take approximately 4.8%. Sequenced material: CD4+ T cells sorted from blood. Receptor source: a human donor in good health.

The chain combines TRBV7-2 with TRBJ2-3; TRBD2 agrees at 9 bases. The ends lost 5 bases at V and 7 bases at J; junction bases unmatched: 13. CDR3 length equals 16 residues. The germline V gene encodes CDR1 SGHTA and CDR2 FQGNSA. The CDR3: CASSPRATAGGHTQYF. CDR3 coding DNA: TGTGCCAGCAGCCCTCGGGCGACAGCGGGAGGACATACGCAGTATTTT.

This chain uses TRBV7-9 with TRBJ2-2, with D possibly being TRBD2 (5 bases). The CDR3 loop spans 14 amino acids. Germline-derived CDR1 and CDR2 are SEHNR and FQNEAQ (reference sequence). V lost 10 bases and J lost 0, with 12 bases in between. The CDR3 region is CAITGLSNTGELFF. CDR3 nucleotides: TGTGCCATTACGGGATTATCGAACACCGGGGAGCTGTTTTTT.